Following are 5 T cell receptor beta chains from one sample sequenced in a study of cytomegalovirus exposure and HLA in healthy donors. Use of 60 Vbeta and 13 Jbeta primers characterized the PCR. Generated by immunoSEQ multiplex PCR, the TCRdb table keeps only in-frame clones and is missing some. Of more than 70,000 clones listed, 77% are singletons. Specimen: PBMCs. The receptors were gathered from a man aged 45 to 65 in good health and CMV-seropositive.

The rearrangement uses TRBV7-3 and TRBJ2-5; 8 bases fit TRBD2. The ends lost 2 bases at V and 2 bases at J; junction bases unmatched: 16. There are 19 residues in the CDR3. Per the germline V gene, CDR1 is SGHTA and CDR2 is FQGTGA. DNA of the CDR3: TGTGCCAGCAGCTTAGGGGTTAGCGGGACTAGGAGGGGGCAAGAGACCCAGTACTTC. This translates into CASSLGVSGTRRGQETQYF.

The CDR3 spells CASSLQGLAGGGDTQYF. Here the CDR3 DNA reads TGTGCCAGCAGCTTACAAGGGCTAGCGGGAGGAGGGGATACGCAGTATTTT. The chain is built from TRBV11-2 and TRBJ2-3, with TRBD2 identical over 11 bases. CDR3 length: 17 residues. The junction had 10 bases not matched to a gene; V was cut back by 2 bases and J by 6 bases. Germline-derived CDR1 and CDR2 are SGHAT and FQNNGV. Looking up the rest from reference TRBV11-2 and TRBJ2-3 gives the full variable domain: EAGVAQSPRYKIIEKRQSVAFWCNPISGHATLYWYQQILGQGPKLLIQFQNNGVVDDSQLPKDRFSAERLKGVDSTLKIQPAKLEDSAVYLCASSLQGLAGGGDTQYFGPGTRLTVL.

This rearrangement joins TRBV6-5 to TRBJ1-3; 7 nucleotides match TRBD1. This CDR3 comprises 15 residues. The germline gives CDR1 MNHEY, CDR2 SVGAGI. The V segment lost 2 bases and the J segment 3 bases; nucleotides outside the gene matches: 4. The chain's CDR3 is CASSYGTGVGNTIYF. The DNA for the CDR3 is TGTGCCAGCAGTTACGGCACAGGGGTTGGAAACACCATATATTTT.

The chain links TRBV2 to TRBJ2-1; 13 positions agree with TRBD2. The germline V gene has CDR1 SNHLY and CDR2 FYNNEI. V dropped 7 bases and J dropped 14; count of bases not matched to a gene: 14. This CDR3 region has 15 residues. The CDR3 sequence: CASKGGLAGPRKEFF. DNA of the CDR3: TGTGCCAGCAAGGGGGGACTAGCGGGACCTAGGAAGGAGTTCTTC.

The CDR3 DNA is TGTGCCAGCACCATCTCCGGGGGGAGCGGCTATGGCTACACCTTC. Translation gives CASTISGGSGYGYTF. The V gene is TRBV28, the J gene TRBJ1-2; D is perhaps TRBD1 (5 bases). Per the germline V gene, CDR1 is MDHEN and CDR2 is SYDVKM. With 7 bases removed from V and 4 bases from J, the gap between germline ends came to 19 bases. This CDR3 is built from 15 residues.